Listed here are 9 T cell receptor beta chains from one sample, sequenced in a study of CD8 T cells in Susac syndrome. cDNA came from about 0.5 to 1 ug RNA primed by random hexamers. TCRdb itself ran the immunoSEQ multiplex PCR reads through MiXCR, one entry per CDR3 protein. This table holds 100,000 to 150,000 distinct CDR3 sequences, more than 80% found once. The sequenced sample consisted of CD8+ T cells from PBMCs. Every receptor here comes from a human donor with multiple sclerosis.

CDR3 bases: TGCAGTGCTAGAGTTCAGGATAGTCTCTACGAGCAGTACTTC. Translated, it gives CSARVQDSLYEQYF. J is TRBJ2-7 and V is TRBV20-1; D not certain. V was shortened by 1 base and J by 3 bases, with 13 bases between the two germline ends. The germline gives CDR1 DFQATT, CDR2 SNEGSKA (reference sequence). This CDR3 comprises 14 residues.

The V gene is TRBV4-1, the J gene TRBJ1-4; D is undetermined. V was trimmed by 1 base and J by 4 bases, leaving 10 bases between them. Looked up from germline, CDR1 is MGHRA and CDR2 is YSYEKL. This CDR3 is built from 15 residues. The CDR3 loop reads CASSQAGSSNEKLFF. DNA of the CDR3: TGCGCCAGCAGCCAAGCGGGCAGCAGTAATGAAAAACTGTTTTTT.

V usage is TRBV13 and J usage is TRBJ2-7; the match to TRBD1 covers 10 bases. Germline V CDR1 and CDR2: PRHDT, FYEKMQ (reference sequence). J was trimmed by 7 bases and V by 5 bases; bases with no gene match: 11. The length of the CDR3 is 15 residues. CDR3 nucleotides: TGTGCCAGCAGCATTACGGGACAGGGGTCCGAAGAGCAGTACGTC. Encoded protein: CASSITGQGSEEQYV.

The DNA of the CDR3 is TGTGCCAGCAGTTACGATCGGTCTGGGGCCAACGTCCTGACTTTC. Translated, it gives CASSYDRSGANVLTF. This sequence joins TRBV27 and TRBJ2-6; D gene uncertain. CDR1 and CDR2 from the germline V gene are MNHEY and SMNVEV (reference sequence). The CDR3 covers 15 residues. Trimming stripped 4 bases from V and 1 base from J, with 8 bases between.

The chain joins TRBV19 to TRBJ2-7; D remains ambiguous. Trimming left V 5 bases short and J 6 bases short, with 14 bases between. The CDR3 loop spans 13 amino acids. Germline V gene data show CDR1 as LNHDA and CDR2 as SQIVND (reference sequence). CDR3: CASSLSGPGEQYF. The CDR3 DNA sequence: TGTGCCAGTAGTCTCTCCGGACCAGGCGAGCAGTACTTC. Full variable domain (remainder filled in from reference TRBV19 and TRBJ2-7): DGGITQSPKYLFRKEGQNVTLSCEQNLNHDAMYWYRQDPGQGLRLIYYSQIVNDFQKGDIAEGYSVSREKKESFPLTVTSAQKNPTAFYLCASSLSGPGEQYFGPGTRLTVT.

The chain combines TRBV5-1 with TRBJ1-1; 9 bases align to TRBD1. V gave up 5 bases and J gave up 4 bases; unmatched junction bases: 6. Germline V gene lookup returns CDR1 SGHRS and CDR2 YFSETQ. There are 14 residues in the CDR3. The CDR3 loop is CASRYGQGPTEAFF. In DNA, the CDR3 is TGCGCCAGCAGGTACGGACAGGGGCCCACTGAAGCTTTCTTT.

A single count supports this clonotype. The chain carries TRBV20-1 and TRBJ2-1; no definite D call. The CDR3 consists of 13 residues. Germline V CDR1 and CDR2: DFQATT, SNEGSKA (reference sequence). The V gene lost 1 base and the J gene lost 3 bases, with 7 bases spanning the gap. CDR3 sequence: CSARGWGYNEQFF. DNA of the CDR3: TGCAGTGCTAGAGGCTGGGGCTACAATGAGCAGTTCTTC.

The rearrangement uses TRBV9 and TRBJ2-1; D is perhaps TRBD1 or TRBD2 (5 bases each). CDR3 length: 12 amino acids. With 4 bases removed from V and 10 bases from J, the gap between germline ends came to 12 bases. From germline, CDR1 is SGDLS and CDR2 YYNGEE. The CDR3, as DNA: TGTGCCAGCAGCCCCGGGGCAGGGGAGCAGTTCTTC. Protein product: CASSPGAGEQFF.

The V call is TRBV20-1, the J call TRBJ2-7, with 7 bases identical to TRBD2. V was clipped by 3 bases and J by 0 bases; unmatched bases: 5. CDR3 length: 14 residues. Germline CDR1 DFQATT, CDR2 SNEGSKA (reference sequence). CDR3 nucleotide sequence: TGCAGTGCTAGCGGGGGGACCCTCTCCTACGAGCAGTACTTC. Translation gives CSASGGTLSYEQYF.